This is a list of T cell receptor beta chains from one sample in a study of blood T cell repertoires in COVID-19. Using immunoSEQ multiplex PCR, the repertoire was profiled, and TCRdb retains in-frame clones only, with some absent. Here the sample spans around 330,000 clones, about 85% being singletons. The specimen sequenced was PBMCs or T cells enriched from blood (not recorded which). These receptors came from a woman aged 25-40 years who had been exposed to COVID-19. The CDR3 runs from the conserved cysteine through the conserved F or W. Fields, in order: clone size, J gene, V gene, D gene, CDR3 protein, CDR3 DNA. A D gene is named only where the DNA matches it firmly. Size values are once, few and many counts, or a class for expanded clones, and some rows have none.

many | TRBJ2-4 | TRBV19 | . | CASSILRGDTLAKNIQYF | TGTGCCAGTAGTATTTTACGTGGGGACACATTAGCCAAAAACATTCAGTACTTC
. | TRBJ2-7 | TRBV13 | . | CASSLKALIYEQYF | TGTGCCAGCAGCTTAAAAGCGCTCATCTACGAGCAGTACTTC
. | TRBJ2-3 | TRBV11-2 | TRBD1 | CASSFRGQGTDTQYF | TGTGCCAGCAGCTTCCGAGGACAGGGTACAGATACGCAGTATTTT
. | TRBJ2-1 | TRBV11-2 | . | CASSLDGAGASEQFF | TGTGCCAGCAGCTTAGACGGCGCGGGGGCGAGTGAGCAGTTCTTC
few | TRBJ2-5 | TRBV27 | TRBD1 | CASSSPRSGTEQETQYF | TGTGCCAGCAGTTCGCCTCGCTCCGGGACAGAACAAGAGACCCAGTACTTC
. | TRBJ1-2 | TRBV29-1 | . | CSAGREGRLDTF | TGCAGCGCCGGACGGGAGGGGCGCTTGGACACCTTC
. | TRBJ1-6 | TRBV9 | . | CASSVGAGSGDSPLHF | TGTGCCAGCAGCGTAGGCGCGGGAAGTGGAGATTCACCCCTCCACTTT
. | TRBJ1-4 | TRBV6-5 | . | CASSRDATNEKLFF | TGTGCCAGCAGCCGCGATGCAACTAATGAAAAACTGTTTTTT
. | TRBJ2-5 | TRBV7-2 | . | CASSLASLRPQETQYF | TGTGCCAGCAGCTTAGCGTCACTCAGGCCCCAAGAGACCCAGTACTTC
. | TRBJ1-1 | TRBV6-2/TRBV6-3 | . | CASSYSQPTEAFF | TGTGCCAGCAGTTACTCACAGCCCACTGAAGCTTTCTTT
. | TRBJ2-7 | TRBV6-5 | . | CASSGRSYEQYF | TGTGCCAGCTCAGGTCGCTCCTACGAGCAGTACTTC
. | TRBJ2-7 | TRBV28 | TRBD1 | CASSLGQGLYEQYF | TGTGCCAGCAGCCTTGGACAGGGACTCTACGAGCAGTACTTC
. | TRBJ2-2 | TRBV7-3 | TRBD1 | CASSWDSPTGELFF | TGTGCCAGCAGCTGGGACAGCCCCACCGGGGAGCTGTTTTTT
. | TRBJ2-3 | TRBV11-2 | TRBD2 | CASSLAHLAGGTDTQYF | TGTGCCAGCAGCTTAGCCCACCTAGCGGGAGGCACAGATACGCAGTATTTT
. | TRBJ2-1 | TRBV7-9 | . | CASSVREQRYNEQFF | TGTGCCAGCAGCGTGAGGGAGCAGAGGTACAATGAGCAGTTCTTC
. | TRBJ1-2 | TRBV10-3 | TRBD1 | CAIKGQGKFDYGYTF | TGTGCCATCAAGGGACAGGGGAAGTTCGACTATGGCTACACCTTC
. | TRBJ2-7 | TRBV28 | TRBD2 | CASSAQGGSYEQYF | TGTGCCAGCAGCGCCCAGGGAGGGTCCTACGAGCAGTACTTC
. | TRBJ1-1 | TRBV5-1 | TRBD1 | CASSSGTGATEAFF | TGCGCCAGCAGCTCCGGGACAGGTGCCACTGAAGCTTTCTTT
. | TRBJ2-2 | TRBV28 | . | CASSFSPGAAGELFF | TGTGCCAGCAGTTTCTCCCCAGGGGCGGCCGGGGAGCTGTTTTTT
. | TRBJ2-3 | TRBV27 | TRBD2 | CASSPSGTSSTDTQYF | TGTGCCAGCAGTCCCTCCGGGACTAGTAGCACAGATACGCAGTATTTT
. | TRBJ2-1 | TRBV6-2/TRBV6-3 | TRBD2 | CASSYLSGSGSSYNEQFF | TGTGCCAGCAGTTACCTGTCGGGTAGCGGGAGTTCCTACAATGAGCAGTTCTTC
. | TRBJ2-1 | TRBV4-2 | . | CASSQERRGEQFF | TGTGCCAGCAGCCAGGAACGTAGGGGTGAGCAGTTCTTC
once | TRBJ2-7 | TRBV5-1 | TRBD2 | CASSLVRREASYEQYF | TGCGCCAGCAGCTTGGTCAGGCGGGAGGCCTCCTACGAGCAGTACTTC
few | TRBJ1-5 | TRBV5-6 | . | CASSLFDRAGQPQHF | TGTGCCAGCAGCTTGTTCGACCGGGCGGGGCAGCCCCAGCATTTT
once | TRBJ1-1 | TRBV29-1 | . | CSSGRKNTEAFF | TGCAGCTCGGGGCGGAAGAACACTGAAGCTTTCTTT
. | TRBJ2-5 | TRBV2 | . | CASGGGAKETQYF | TGTGCCAGCGGCGGAGGAGCCAAAGAGACCCAGTACTTC
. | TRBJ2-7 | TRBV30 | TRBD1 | CAWSTGDTYEQYF | TGTGCCTGGAGTACAGGGGACACCTACGAGCAGTACTTC
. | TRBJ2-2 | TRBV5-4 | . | CASSSPGHLTGELFF | TGTGCCAGCAGCTCGCCGGGACACCTCACCGGGGAGCTGTTTTTT
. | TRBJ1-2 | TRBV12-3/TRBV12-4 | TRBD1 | CASSWGQSYTF | TGTGCCAGCAGCTGGGGACAGAGCTACACCTTC
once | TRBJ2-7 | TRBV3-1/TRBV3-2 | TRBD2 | CASSHSLGLACYEQYF | TGTGCCAGCAGCCATTCACTGGGACTAGCCTGTTACGAGCAGTACTTC
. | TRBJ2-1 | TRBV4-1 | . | CASSHAFRASASRSYNEQFF | TGCGCCAGCAGCCATGCCTTTAGGGCTAGCGCGAGTAGATCCTACAATGAGCAGTTCTTC
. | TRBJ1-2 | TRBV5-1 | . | CASSLSDPGDGYTF | TGCGCCAGCAGCTTGAGTGACCCGGGGGATGGCTACACCTTC
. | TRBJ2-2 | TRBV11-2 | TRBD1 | CASSQTTGGTGELFF | TGTGCCAGCAGCCAAACCACAGGGGGCACCGGGGAGCTGTTTTTT
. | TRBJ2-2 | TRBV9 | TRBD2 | CASSDQAGGPGNTGELFF | TGTGCCAGCAGCGACCAAGCGGGGGGGCCGGGAAACACCGGGGAGCTGTTTTTT
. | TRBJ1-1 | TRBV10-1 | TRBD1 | CASSTGQGAMNTEAFF | TGCGCCAGCAGTACCGGACAGGGGGCGATGAACACTGAAGCTTTCTTT
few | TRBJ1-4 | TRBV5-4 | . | CASSLVGTNEKLFF | TGTGCCAGCAGCCTTGTTGGCACTAATGAAAAACTGTTTTTT